This record covers a single TCR beta chain. Its target is unknown. Sample treatment: roughly 10-day PBMC culture with coronavirus spike peptide pools or control peptides (ViraFEST assay). These data are taken from a study of vaccination and CD4 T cells after COVID-19. Turning to the study itself: Every participant had a vaccine, which was either BNT162b2 or mRNA-1273, given in two doses. SARS-CoV-2, HCoV-NL63, HCoV-OC43 and HCoV-229E supplied the overlapping spike peptides used to stimulate cells.

Broader study findings: For convalescent patients, a median approximately 84% of reactive clones surfaced exclusively after vaccination.

An Oncomine TCR Beta short-read assay was used to sequence the DNA from cultured CD4+ T cells. TCRdb called the PCR reads again in MiXCR, with one record for every CDR3 protein. This sample has about 19,000 distinct CDR3 sequences, with 60% to 85% found just once. Germline lookup yields CDR1 MNHNS and CDR2 SASEGT. This CDR3 contains 13 residues. The trim removed 4 bases at V and 4 bases at J, leaving 2 bases unmatched. The source of this sequence is a human donor who received a COVID-19 vaccine. The rearrangement joins TRBV6-1 to TRBJ1-2; the match to TRBD1 covers 8 bases. Source: CD4+ T cells from blood, cultured in vitro, taken after SARS-CoV-2 vaccination. CDR3 bases: TGTGCCAGCAGTGGCGGACAGGGCTATGGCTACACCTTC. This sequence encodes CASSGGQGYGYTF.